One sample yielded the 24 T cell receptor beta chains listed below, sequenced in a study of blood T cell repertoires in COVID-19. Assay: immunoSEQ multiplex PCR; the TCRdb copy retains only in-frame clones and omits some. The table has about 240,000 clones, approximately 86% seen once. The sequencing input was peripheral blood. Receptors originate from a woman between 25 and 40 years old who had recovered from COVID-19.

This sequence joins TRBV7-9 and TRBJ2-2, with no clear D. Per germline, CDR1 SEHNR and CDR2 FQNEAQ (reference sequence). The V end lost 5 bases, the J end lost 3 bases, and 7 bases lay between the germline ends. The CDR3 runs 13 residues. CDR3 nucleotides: TGTGCCAGCAGCCCCCAGTACACCGGGGAGCTGTTTTTT. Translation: CASSPQYTGELFF.

The CDR3 region has the DNA TGTGCCAGCAGTTTGGGGGGGGTAGCCCAAGAGACCCAGTACTTC. As protein: CASSLGGVAQETQYF. The rearrangement uses TRBV27 and TRBJ2-5; 7 bases map to TRBD2. Germline lookup yields CDR1 MNHEY and CDR2 SMNVEV (reference sequence). This CDR3 contains 15 residues. The ends lost 3 bases at V and 1 base at J; junction bases unmatched: 5.

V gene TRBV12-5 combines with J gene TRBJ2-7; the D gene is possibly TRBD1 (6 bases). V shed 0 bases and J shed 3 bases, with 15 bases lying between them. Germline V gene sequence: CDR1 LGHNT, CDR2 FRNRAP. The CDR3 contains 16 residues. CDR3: CASGLVLGQPNYEQYF. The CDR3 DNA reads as TGTGCTAGTGGTTTGGTACTCGGACAGCCCAACTACGAGCAGTACTTC.

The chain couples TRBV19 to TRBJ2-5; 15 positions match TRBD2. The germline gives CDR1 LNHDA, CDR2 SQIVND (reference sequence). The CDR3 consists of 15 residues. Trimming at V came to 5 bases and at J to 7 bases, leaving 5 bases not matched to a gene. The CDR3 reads CASSGTSGGFGTQYF. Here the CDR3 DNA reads TGTGCCAGTAGTGGGACTAGCGGGGGGTTCGGGACCCAGTACTTC.

The CDR3 is CASSTTRDRGRDEQFF. Here the CDR3 DNA reads TGTGCCAGTAGTACTACCCGGGACAGGGGTCGGGATGAGCAGTTCTTC. The chain is built from TRBV19 and TRBJ2-1; the match to TRBD1 covers 10 bases. V lost 4 bases to trimming and J lost 8 bases; unmatched junction nucleotides: 11. Germline CDR1 is LNHDA and CDR2 is SQIVND (reference sequence). CDR3 length equals 16 residues.

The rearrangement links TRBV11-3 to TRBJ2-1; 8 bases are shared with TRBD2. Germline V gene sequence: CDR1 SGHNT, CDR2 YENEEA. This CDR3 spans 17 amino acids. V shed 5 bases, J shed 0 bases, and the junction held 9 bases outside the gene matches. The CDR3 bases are TGTGCCAGCAGCACTACTAGCGGTGCTAGCTCCTACAATGAGCAGTTCTTC. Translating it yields CASSTTSGASSYNEQFF.

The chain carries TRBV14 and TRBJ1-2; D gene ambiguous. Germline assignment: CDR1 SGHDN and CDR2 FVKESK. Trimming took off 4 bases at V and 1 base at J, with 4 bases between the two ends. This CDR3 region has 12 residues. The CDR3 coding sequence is TGTGCCAGCAGCCCTTATAACTATGGCTACACCTTC. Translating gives CASSPYNYGYTF.

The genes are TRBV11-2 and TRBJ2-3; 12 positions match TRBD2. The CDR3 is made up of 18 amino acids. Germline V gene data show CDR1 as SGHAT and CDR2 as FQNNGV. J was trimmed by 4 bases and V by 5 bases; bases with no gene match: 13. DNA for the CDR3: TGTGCCAGCAGCCTAACCCTAGCGGGGGGGAGCCGGGCAGATACGCAGTATTTT. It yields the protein CASSLTLAGGSRADTQYF.

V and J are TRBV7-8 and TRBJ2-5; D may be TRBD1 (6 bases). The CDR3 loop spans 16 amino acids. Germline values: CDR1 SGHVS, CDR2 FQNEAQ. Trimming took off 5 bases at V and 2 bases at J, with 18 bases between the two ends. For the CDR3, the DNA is TGTGCCAGCAGCCAAAACCCCAGGGGTACTCAAGAGACCCAGTACTTC. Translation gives CASSQNPRGTQETQYF.

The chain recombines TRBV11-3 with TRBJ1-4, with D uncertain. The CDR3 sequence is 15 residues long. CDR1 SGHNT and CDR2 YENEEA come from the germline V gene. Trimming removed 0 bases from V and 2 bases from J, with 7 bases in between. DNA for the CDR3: TGTGCCAGCAGCTTAGAGGGGAGGACTAATGAAAAACTGTTTTTT. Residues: CASSLEGRTNEKLFF.

CDR3 sequence reads: CASSLRDRVDSNQPQHF. In nucleotides, the CDR3 is TGTGCCAGCAGCTTACGGGACAGGGTTGATAGCAATCAGCCCCAGCATTTT. The V gene is TRBV7-6, the J gene TRBJ1-5; 9 bases match TRBD1. The CDR3 length is 17 residues. Unmatched junction bases numbered 5, after V lost 2 bases and J lost 0 bases. Germline CDR1 reads SGHVS; CDR2 reads FNYEAQ.

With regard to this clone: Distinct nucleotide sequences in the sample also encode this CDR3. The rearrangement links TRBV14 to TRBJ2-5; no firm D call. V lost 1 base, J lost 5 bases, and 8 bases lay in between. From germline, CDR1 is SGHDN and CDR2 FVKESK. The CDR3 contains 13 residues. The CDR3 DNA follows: TGTGCCAGCAGCCAAGTCCCTCAGGAGACCCAGTACTTC. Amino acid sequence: CASSQVPQETQYF.

The CDR3 coding sequence is TGCGCCAGCAGCTTGGCCTCGGGAGCCTATAATTCACCCCTCCACTTT. It translates to CASSLASGAYNSPLHF. The chain has TRBV5-1 and TRBJ1-6, with D unresolved. The ends were cut back, 0 bases at V and 2 bases at J, with 9 bases in the middle. The germline CDR1 and CDR2 sequences are SGHRS and YFSETQ. CDR3 length: 16 residues. The entire variable domain, with the rest obtained from reference TRBV5-1 and TRBJ1-6, is as follows: KAGVTQTPRYLIKTRGQQVTLSCSPISGHRSVSWYQQTPGQGLQFLFEYFSETQRNKGNFPGRFSGRQFSNSRSEMNVSTLELGDSALYLCASSLASGAYNSPLHFGNGTRLTVT.

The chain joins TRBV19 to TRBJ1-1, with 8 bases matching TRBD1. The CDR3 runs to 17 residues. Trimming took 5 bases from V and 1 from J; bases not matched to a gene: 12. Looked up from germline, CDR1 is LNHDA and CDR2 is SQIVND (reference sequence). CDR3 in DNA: TGTGCCAGTAGTCGACAAGACAGGGGATCCCCGAACACTGAAGCTTTCTTT. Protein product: CASSRQDRGSPNTEAFF.

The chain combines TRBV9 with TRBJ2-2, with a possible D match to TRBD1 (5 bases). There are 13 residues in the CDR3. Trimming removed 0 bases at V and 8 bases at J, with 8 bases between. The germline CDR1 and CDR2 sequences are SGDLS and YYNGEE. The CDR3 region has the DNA TGTGCCAGCAGCGTAGGAAGGGGTGGGGAGCTGTTTTTT. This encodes CASSVGRGGELFF.

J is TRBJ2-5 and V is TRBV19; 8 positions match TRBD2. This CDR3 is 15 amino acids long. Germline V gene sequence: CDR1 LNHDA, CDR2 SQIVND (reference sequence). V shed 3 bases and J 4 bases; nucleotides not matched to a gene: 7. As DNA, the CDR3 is TGTGCCAGTAGTATTAGCGGGGTGGCGGGAGAGACCCAGTACTTC. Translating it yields CASSISGVAGETQYF.

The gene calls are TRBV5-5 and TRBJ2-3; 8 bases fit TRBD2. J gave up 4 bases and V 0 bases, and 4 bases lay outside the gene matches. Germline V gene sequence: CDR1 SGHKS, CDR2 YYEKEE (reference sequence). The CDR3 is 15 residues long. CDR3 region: CASSLAGLVPDTQYF. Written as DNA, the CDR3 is TGTGCCAGCAGCTTGGCGGGACTAGTCCCAGATACGCAGTATTTT.

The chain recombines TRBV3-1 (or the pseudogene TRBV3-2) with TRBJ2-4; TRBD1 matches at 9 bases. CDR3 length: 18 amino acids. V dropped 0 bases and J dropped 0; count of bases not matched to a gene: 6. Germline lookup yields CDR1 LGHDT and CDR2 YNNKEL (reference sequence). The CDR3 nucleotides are TGTGCCAGCAGCCAAGAGAGGGACAGGGACATAGCCAAAAACATTCAGTACTTC. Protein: CASSQERDRDIAKNIQYF.

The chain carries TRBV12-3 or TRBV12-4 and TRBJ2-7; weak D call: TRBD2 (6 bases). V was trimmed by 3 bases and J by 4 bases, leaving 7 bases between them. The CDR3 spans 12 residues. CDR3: CASSFREYEQYF. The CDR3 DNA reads TGTGCCAGCAGTTTTCGGGAGTACGAGCAGTACTTC.

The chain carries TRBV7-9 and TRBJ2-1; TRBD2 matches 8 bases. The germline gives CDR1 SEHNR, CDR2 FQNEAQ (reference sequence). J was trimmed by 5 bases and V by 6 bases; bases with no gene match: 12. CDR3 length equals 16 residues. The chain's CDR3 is CASRMAPGGPDNEQFF. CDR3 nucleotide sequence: TGTGCCAGCAGGATGGCCCCGGGGGGGCCCGACAATGAGCAGTTCTTC.

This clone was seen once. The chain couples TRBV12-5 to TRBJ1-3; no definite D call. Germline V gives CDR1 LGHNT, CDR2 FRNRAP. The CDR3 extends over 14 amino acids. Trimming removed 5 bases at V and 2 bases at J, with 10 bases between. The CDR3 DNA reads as TGTGCTAGTGGTCCCCCGGGGACTGGAAACACCATATATTTT. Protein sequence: CASGPPGTGNTIYF.

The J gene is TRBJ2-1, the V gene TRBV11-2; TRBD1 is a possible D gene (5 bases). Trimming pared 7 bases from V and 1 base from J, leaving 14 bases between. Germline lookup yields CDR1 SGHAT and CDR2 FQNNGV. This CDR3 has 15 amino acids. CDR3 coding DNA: TGTGCCAGCACTACAGGAGTGAGGTCCTACAATGAGCAGTTCTTC. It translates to CASTTGVRSYNEQFF. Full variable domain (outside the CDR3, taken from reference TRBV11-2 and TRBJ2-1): EAGVAQSPRYKIIEKRQSVAFWCNPISGHATLYWYQQILGQGPKLLIQFQNNGVVDDSQLPKDRFSAERLKGVDSTLKIQPAKLEDSAVYLCASTTGVRSYNEQFFGPGTRLTVL.

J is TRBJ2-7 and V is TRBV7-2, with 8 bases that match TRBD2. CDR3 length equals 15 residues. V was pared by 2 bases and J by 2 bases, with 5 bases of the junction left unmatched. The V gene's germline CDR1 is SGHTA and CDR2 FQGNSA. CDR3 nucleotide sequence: TGTGCCAGCAGCTTACTGGGACTAGGGGCCTACGAGCAGTACTTC. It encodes CASSLLGLGAYEQYF.

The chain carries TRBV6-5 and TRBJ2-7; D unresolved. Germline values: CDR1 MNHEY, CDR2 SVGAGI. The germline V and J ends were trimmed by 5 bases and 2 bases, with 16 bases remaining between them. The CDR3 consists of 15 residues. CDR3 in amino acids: CASSPRVGSPYEQYF. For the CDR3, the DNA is TGTGCCAGCAGTCCTCGGGTGGGTAGCCCCTACGAGCAGTACTTC.